These T cell receptor beta chains were read from a single sample in a study of T cell responses to AZD1222 COVID-19 vaccine. Data came from immunoSEQ multiplex PCR; TCRdb stores just in-frame clones and leaves some out. The data hold about 110,000 clones, with around 90% observed a single time. Sequences were derived from peripheral blood, sampled 28 days after the second AZD1222 dose. The receptor set was obtained from an adult who received the AZD1222 COVID-19 vaccine. CDR3s leave out the opening cysteine and the closing phenylalanine or tryptophan.

TRBV4-1 | ASSPQLAASYNEQF
TRBV5-1 | ASSLQGSAGYT
TRBV5-1 | ASMEGTGATNTEAF
TRBV6-5 | ASSYVRGRKTGELF
TRBV5-5 | ASSLDAGNTIY
TRBV3-1/TRBV3-2 | ASSQWDRVIYEQY
TRBV6-5 | ASSSPGQGNQPQH
TRBV19 | ASSPRTGGNQPQH
TRBV5-4 | ASSSPQGTEAF
TRBV30 | AWTPGSYEQY
TRBV7-2 | ASSSGQNYEQY
TRBV5-1 | ASSLAGGNYGYT
TRBV9 | ASSVGTGENGYT
TRBV12-5 | ASGFRQSTDTQY
TRBV19 | ASSFLDREAF
TRBV4-1 | ASRGGTARANEKLF
TRBV5-1 | ASSLDRGITGELF
TRBV9 | ASSVVSTNTEAF
TRBV16 | ASSAAGRGLSYEQY
TRBV24-1 | ATSDPGRYEQY
TRBV3-1/TRBV3-2 | ASSQVRDTQY
TRBV27 | ASSLRQGNVDTGELF
TRBV6-2/TRBV6-3 | ASSYRVEDTQY
TRBV6-2/TRBV6-3 | ASSRSGPYPNTGELF
TRBV24-1 | ATSDFTQGSGYT
TRBV6-4 | ASSEGGHSTDTQY
TRBV6-5 | ASSYSGRGGTEAF
TRBV7-3 | ASRVWRAGIQTQY
TRBV12-3/TRBV12-4 | ASSTGDPYEQY
TRBV5-4 | ASSLATGATEAF
TRBV21-1 | ASSKEAGNPLEQY
TRBV5-1 | ASSMDGYYEQY
TRBV29-1 | SVEDEGISETQY
TRBV6-5 | ATNRDLAYNEQF
TRBV2 | ASSERGGRYTGELF